A selection of T cell receptor beta chains follows, all from one sample in a study of T-cell reconstitution after alpha-beta-depleted transplantation in children. TCRdb reanalysed the PCR reads using MiXCR and keeps one entry per CDR3 protein. The sample contains approximately 1,000,000 distinct CDR3 sequences, about 31% of which appear only once. Material: PBMCs, mostly from graft donor cells, obtained 360 days after TCRalphabeta/CD19-depleted stem cell transplant. The receptors stem from a boy in the first two years of life who had a stem cell transplant for SCID, so the T cells may come from the graft donor. Both conserved end residues are part of each CDR3. The D gene is left open where the match is weak. Clone size is not always given. Where it is, it says once, few, many or a class for expanded clones.

abundance,d_gene,v_gene,j_gene,CDR3aa,CDR3nt
few,-,TRBV15,TRBJ2-1,CATSLFHTIYNEQFF,TGTGCCACCAGCTTGTTCCACACCATCTACAATGAGCAGTTCTTC
-,-,TRBV20-1,TRBJ1-6,CSARDNGQGNSPLHF,TGCAGTGCTAGAGATAATGGGCAGGGAAACTCACCCCTCCACTTT
-,-,TRBV2,TRBJ2-1,CASSELKLPYNEQFF,TGTGCCAGCAGTGAATTGAAGCTCCCCTACAATGAGCAGTTCTTC
-,-,TRBV7-2,TRBJ2-5,CASSLGRWETQYF,TGTGCCAGCAGCTTAGGAAGATGGGAGACCCAGTACTTC
many,-,TRBV12-3/TRBV12-4,TRBJ1-1,CASGVGTEAFF,TGTGCCAGCGGTGTGGGCACTGAAGCTTTCTTT
-,TRBD1,TRBV20-1,TRBJ1-2,CSARVRQGEYGYTF,TGCAGTGCTAGAGTTCGTCAGGGGGAATATGGCTACACCTTC
few,TRBD2,TRBV4-2,TRBJ2-1,CASSQARLAGEQFF,TGTGCCAGCAGCCAAGCCCGACTAGCGGGGGAGCAGTTCTTC
few,TRBD1,TRBV28,TRBJ2-1,CASSLSRGTGRNEQFF,TGTGCCAGCAGTTTATCCCGAGGGACAGGCCGGAATGAGCAGTTCTTC
-,-,TRBV20-1,TRBJ1-4,CSASQLTVGEKLFF,TGCAGTGCTAGCCAATTGACAGTGGGTGAAAAACTGTTTTTT
few,-,TRBV28,TRBJ1-5,CASSRWDLGEPNQPQHF,TGTGCCAGCAGTAGGTGGGACTTGGGGGAACCCAATCAGCCCCAGCATTTT
-,-,TRBV5-1,TRBJ2-7,CASSLKAESPYEQYF,TGCGCCAGCAGCTTGAAGGCAGAGTCCCCCTACGAGCAGTACTTC
-,-,TRBV4-3,TRBJ2-7,CASSQEGQGFSGEQYF,TGCGCCAGCAGCCAAGAAGGTCAGGGATTCTCGGGCGAGCAGTACTTC
-,-,TRBV5-1,TRBJ2-5,CASGFGGGQETQYF,TGCGCCAGCGGGTTCGGAGGGGGCCAAGAGACCCAGTACTTC
few,-,TRBV12-3/TRBV12-4,TRBJ2-7,CASSLVGAAYEQYF,TGTGCCAGCAGTTTGGTCGGGGCCGCCTACGAGCAGTACTTC
-,-,TRBV9,TRBJ2-4,CASSGGPTLAKNIQYF,TGTGCCAGCAGCGGGGGACCGACTCTAGCCAAAAACATTCAGTACTTC
-,-,TRBV11-2,TRBJ2-3,CASSHPPLADTQYF,TGTGCCAGCAGTCATCCCCCCCTCGCAGATACGCAGTATTTT
-,TRBD2,TRBV4-2,TRBJ2-1,CASSRLPGQLSSGGYHNEQFF,TGTGCCAGCAGCCGGCTCCCGGGCCAGCTCTCTAGCGGGGGTTACCACAATGAGCAGTTCTTC
-,-,TRBV5-1,TRBJ1-5,CASSLRSGQRPQHF,TGCGCCAGCAGCTTGAGGTCAGGACAGAGGCCCCAGCATTTT